The next 8 T cell receptor beta chains were all read from a single sample in a study of blood T cell repertoires in COVID-19. Here immunoSEQ multiplex PCR was the method, and the copy in TCRdb shows in-frame clones only, minus some. Among 200,000 to 250,000 clones, about 91% were seen once, and the ten largest hold 1.5%. Material for sequencing was peripheral blood. All receptors derive from a man younger than 30 with active or convalescent COVID-19.

The rearrangement joins TRBV3-1 (or the pseudogene TRBV3-2) to TRBJ2-7; 10 nucleotides line up with TRBD2. The CDR3 has 14 amino acids. Germline assignment: CDR1 LGHDT and CDR2 YNNKEL (reference sequence). The V segment lost 5 bases and the J segment 5 bases; nucleotides outside the gene matches: 6. The CDR3: CASSSLAGVNEQYF. CDR3 nucleotide sequence: TGTGCCAGCAGCTCCCTAGCGGGAGTAAACGAGCAGTACTTC.

The J gene is TRBJ2-1, the V gene TRBV24-1; 11 positions match TRBD2. With 4 bases clipped from V and 5 bases from J, the junction kept 6 bases outside the gene matches. The CDR3 loop spans 16 amino acids. Germline loops: CDR1 KGHDR, CDR2 SFDVKD. The CDR3 sequence: CATSDPGTSGNNEQFF. In DNA form, the CDR3 reads TGTGCCACCAGTGACCCCGGGACTAGCGGAAACAATGAGCAGTTCTTC.

The genes are TRBV5-1 and TRBJ1-1; D is possibly TRBD1 (5 bases). The CDR3 has 20 amino acids. Germline V gives CDR1 SGHRS, CDR2 YFSETQ. V lost 3 bases to trimming and J lost 0 bases, with 27 bases between them. CDR3 sequence: CASSSDIRPFAGRMNTEAFF. CDR3 DNA sequence: TGCGCCAGCAGCTCGGACATTCGCCCCTTTGCCGGCCGAATGAACACTGAAGCTTTCTTT.

V gene TRBV30 combines with J gene TRBJ1-1; TRBD1 agrees at 8 bases. The germline V gene has CDR1 GTSNPN and CDR2 SVGIG (reference sequence). The CDR3 extends over 14 amino acids. The V segment lost 1 base and the J segment 1 base; nucleotides outside the gene matches: 2. DNA for the CDR3: TGTGCCTGGAGTGCGGACAGGGCGAACACTGAAGCTTTCTTT. Translated, it gives CAWSADRANTEAFF.

The chain joins TRBV11-2 to TRBJ1-6; TRBD1 aligns across 8 bases. Germline CDR1 is SGHAT and CDR2 is FQNNGV. This CDR3 region has 16 residues. V gave up 4 bases and J gave up 7 bases; unmatched junction bases: 9. This CDR3 is CASSSQRTGINSPLHF. For the CDR3, the DNA is TGTGCCAGCAGCTCTCAAAGGACAGGGATAAATTCACCCCTCCACTTT.

The chain links TRBV10-3 to TRBJ1-1; 10 nucleotides agree with TRBD1. The V and J ends lost 11 bases and 6 bases, in that order; junction bases with no gene match: 9. Germline CDR1 ENHRY, CDR2 SYGVKD. The CDR3 runs to 13 residues. The CDR3 region is CALKDRGDAEAFF. In nucleotides, the CDR3 is TGTGCCTTAAAGGACAGGGGGGACGCTGAAGCTTTCTTT.

This clone showed up just a few times. This rearrangement joins TRBV28 to TRBJ1-5, with a tentative D call TRBD1 (5 bases). Per germline, CDR1 MDHEN and CDR2 SYDVKM. This CDR3 comprises 15 residues. The V gene lost 3 bases and the J gene lost 6 bases, with 15 bases spanning the gap. The CDR3 nucleotides read TGTGCCAGCAGTTTGGAAGGGGATGGTGTTCAGCCCCAGCATTTT. Protein sequence: CASSLEGDGVQPQHF.

The chain recombines TRBV6-2 or TRBV6-3 with TRBJ2-2, with 11 bases identical to TRBD2. The trim removed 4 bases at V and 2 bases at J, leaving 3 bases unmatched. Germline CDR1 and CDR2: MNHEY and SVGEGT. This CDR3 is 16 amino acids long. CDR3 sequence: CASSSRLAGNTGELFF. The DNA of the CDR3 is TGTGCCAGCAGTTCTAGACTAGCGGGAAACACCGGGGAGCTGTTTTTT.